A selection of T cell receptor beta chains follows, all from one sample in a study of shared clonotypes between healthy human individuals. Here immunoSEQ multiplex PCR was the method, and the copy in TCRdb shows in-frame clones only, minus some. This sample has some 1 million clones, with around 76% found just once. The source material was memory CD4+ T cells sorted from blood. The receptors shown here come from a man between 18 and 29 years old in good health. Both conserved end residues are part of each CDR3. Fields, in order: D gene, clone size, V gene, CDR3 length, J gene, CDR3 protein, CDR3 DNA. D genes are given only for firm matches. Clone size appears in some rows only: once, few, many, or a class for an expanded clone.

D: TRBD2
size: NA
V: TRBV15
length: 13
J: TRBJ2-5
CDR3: CATSGPAGRTQYF
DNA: TGTGCCACCAGCGGCCCAGCGGGGCGGACCCAGTACTTC

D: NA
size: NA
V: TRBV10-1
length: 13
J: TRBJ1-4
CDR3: CASSDKKDEKLFF
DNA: TGCGCCAGCAGCGACAAGAAGGATGAAAAACTGTTTTTT

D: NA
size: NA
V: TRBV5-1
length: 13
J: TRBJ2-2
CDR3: CASSSVPTGELFF
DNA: TGCGCCAGCAGCTCCGTACCCACCGGGGAGCTGTTTTTT

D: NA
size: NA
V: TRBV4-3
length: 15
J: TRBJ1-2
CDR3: CASSLMPDANYGYTF
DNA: TGCGCCAGCAGCCTCATGCCCGACGCTAACTATGGCTACACCTTC

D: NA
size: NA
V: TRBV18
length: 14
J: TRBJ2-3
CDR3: CASSRGPGGDTQYF
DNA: TGTGCCAGCTCCCGCGGTCCTGGGGGAGATACGCAGTATTTT

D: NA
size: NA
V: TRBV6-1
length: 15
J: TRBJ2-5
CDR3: CASSEGARGQETQYF
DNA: TGTGCCAGCAGTGAAGGCGCGAGGGGTCAAGAGACCCAGTACTTC

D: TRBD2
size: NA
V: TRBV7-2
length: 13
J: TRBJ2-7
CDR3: CASSRAGGYEQYF
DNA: TGTGCCAGCAGCCGAGCGGGAGGTTACGAGCAGTACTTC

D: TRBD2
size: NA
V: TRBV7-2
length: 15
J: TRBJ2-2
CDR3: CASSQEAGAIGELFF
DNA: TGTGCCAGCAGCCAAGAGGCGGGAGCGATCGGGGAGCTGTTTTTT

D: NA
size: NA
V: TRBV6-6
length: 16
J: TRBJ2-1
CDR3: CASSFGTANSYNEQFF
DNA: TGTGCCAGCAGCTTCGGGACTGCCAACTCCTACAATGAGCAGTTCTTC

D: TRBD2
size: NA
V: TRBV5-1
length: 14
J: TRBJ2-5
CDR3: CASSSLAGGETQYF
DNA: TGCGCCAGCAGCTCTTTAGCGGGAGGAGAGACCCAGTACTTC

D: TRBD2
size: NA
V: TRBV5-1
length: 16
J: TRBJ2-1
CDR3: CASSPSTSGASNEQFF
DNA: TGCGCCAGCAGCCCCTCGACTAGCGGGGCCTCCAATGAGCAGTTCTTC

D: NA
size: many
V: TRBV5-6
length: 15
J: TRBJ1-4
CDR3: CASTLGGQGKTKKAF
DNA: TGTGCCAGCACCCTTGGAGGGCAGGGGAAGACTAAGAAGGCTTTT

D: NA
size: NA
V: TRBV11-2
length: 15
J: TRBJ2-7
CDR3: CASSLSPGTLYEQYF
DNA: TGTGCCAGCAGCTTATCCCCCGGGACTCTCTACGAGCAGTACTTC

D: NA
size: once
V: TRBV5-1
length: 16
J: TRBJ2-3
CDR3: CASSLVLAQSTDTQYF
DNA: TGCGCCAGCAGCTTGGTTCTAGCACAAAGCACAGATACGCAGTATTTT

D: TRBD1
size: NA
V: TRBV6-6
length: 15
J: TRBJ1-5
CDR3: CASREQGQGNQPQHF
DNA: TGTGCCAGCAGGGAACAGGGGCAGGGCAATCAGCCCCAGCATTTT

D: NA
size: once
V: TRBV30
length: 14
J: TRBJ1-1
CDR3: CAWGVTGFPSEAFF
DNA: TGTGCCTGGGGGGTTACAGGGTTCCCCTCTGAAGCTTTCTTT

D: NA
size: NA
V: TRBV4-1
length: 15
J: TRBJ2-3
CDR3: CASSQDGKRADTQYF
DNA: TGCGCCAGCAGCCAAGACGGAAAGCGCGCGGATACGCAGTATTTT

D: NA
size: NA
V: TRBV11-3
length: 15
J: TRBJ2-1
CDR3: CASSRAKQGSTEQFF
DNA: TGTGCCAGCAGCCGCGCAAAACAGGGCTCTACTGAGCAGTTCTTC

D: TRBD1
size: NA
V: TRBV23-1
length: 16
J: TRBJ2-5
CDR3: CASSQSIPDRGETQYF
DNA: TGCGCCAGCAGTCAATCCATACCCGACAGGGGTGAGACCCAGTACTTC

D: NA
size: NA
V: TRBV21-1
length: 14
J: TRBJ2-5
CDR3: CASSRGRYQETQYF
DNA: TGTGCCAGCAGTAGGGGGCGGTACCAAGAGACCCAGTACTTC

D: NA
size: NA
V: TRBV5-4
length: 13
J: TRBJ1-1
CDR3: CASSRGSNTEAFF
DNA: TGTGCCAGCAGCCGGGGGTCGAACACTGAAGCTTTCTTT

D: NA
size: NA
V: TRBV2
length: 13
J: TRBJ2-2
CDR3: CASSGTENGELFF
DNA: TGTGCCAGCAGTGGTACAGAGAACGGGGAGCTGTTTTTT

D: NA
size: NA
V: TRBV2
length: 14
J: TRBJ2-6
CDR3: CASSRQTGANVLTF
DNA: TGTGCCAGCAGTAGGCAGACTGGGGCCAACGTCCTGACTTTC

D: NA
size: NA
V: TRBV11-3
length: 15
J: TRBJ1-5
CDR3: CASSPILISNQPQHF
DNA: TGTGCCAGCAGCCCCATATTGATTAGCAATCAGCCCCAGCATTTT

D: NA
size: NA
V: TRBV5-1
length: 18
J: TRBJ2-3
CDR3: CASSLSSGSRRYTDTQYF
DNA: TGCGCCAGCAGCTTGAGTTCCGGATCGAGACGATACACAGATACGCAGTATTTT

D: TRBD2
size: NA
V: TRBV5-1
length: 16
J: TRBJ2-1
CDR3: CASSLGLAGALDEQFF
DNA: TGCGCCAGCAGCCTCGGACTAGCGGGCGCGCTAGATGAGCAGTTCTTC

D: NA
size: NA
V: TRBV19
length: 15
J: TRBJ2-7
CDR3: CASSIKGRDTYEQYF
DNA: TGTGCCAGTAGTATTAAAGGCAGGGACACCTACGAGCAGTACTTC

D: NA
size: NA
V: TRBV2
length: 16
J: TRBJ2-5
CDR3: CASSPGRGTTQETQYF
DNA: TGTGCCAGCTCCCCGGGAAGGGGGACTACCCAAGAGACCCAGTACTTC